This section outlines one T cell receptor (beta chain) sequence together with its context. This specimen comes from a study of T cell changes during pregnancy in multiple sclerosis. This table comes from immunoSEQ multiplex PCR, and its TCRdb copy is limited to in-frame clones, with some not included. The sample holds approximately 100,000 clones, roughly 93% seen once. The receptor comes from a female donor with multiple sclerosis, enrolled in a pregnancy study. The sequenced sample was peripheral blood, obtained after pregnancy.

The DNA of the CDR3 is TGCGCCAGCAGCTCGAGACTAGCGGGAGGGCCAGATACGCAGTATTTT. Translating it yields CASSSRLAGGPDTQYF. The rearrangement joins TRBV5-1 to TRBJ2-3, with 14 bases that match TRBD2. Germline CDR1 SGHRS, CDR2 YFSETQ. This CDR3 is 16 amino acids long. V was clipped by 3 bases and J by 4 bases; unmatched bases: 4.